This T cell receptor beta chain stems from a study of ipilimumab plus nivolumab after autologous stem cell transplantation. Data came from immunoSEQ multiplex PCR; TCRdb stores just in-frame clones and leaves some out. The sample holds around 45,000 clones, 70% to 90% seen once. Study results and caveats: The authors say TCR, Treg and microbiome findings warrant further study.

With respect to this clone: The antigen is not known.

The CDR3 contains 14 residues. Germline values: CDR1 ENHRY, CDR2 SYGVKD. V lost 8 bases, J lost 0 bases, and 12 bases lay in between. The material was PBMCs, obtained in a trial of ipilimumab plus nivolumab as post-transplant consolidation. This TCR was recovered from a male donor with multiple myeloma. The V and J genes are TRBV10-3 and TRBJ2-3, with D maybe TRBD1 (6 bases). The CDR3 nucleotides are TGTGCCATCGGTGGACAGTTAAGCACAGATACGCAGTATTTT. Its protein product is CAIGGQLSTDTQYF.